Listed below are T cell receptor beta chains from one sample, sequenced in a study of blood T cells in healthy people across ages. TCRdb called the 5' RACE reads again in MiXCR, with one record for every CDR3 protein. The data hold 700,000 to 900,000 distinct CDR3 sequences, with roughly 50% observed a single time. Specimen: blood. These receptors originate from a man older than 75 in good health. Both conserved end residues are part of each CDR3. Fields, in order: V gene, D gene, clone size, J gene, CDR3 DNA, CDR3 protein. A D gene is named only where the DNA matches it firmly. Only part of the rows carry a size: once, few, many, or a class if the clone is expanded.

>TRBV27|.|.|TRBJ2-1
TGTGCCAGCAGTCCCCCGGCCCCGGCGGCTCATGAGCAGTTCTTC
CASSPPAPAAHEQFF
>TRBV15|.|.|TRBJ2-1
TGTGCCACCAGCAGAGATTGGAACAGCGAGCAGTTCTTC
CATSRDWNSEQFF
>TRBV20-1|.|.|TRBJ2-4
TGCAGTGCCTCCTCGCCCTCCGGGACGCCGTCAAGGGAGCAGTACTTT
CSASSPSGTPSREQYF
>TRBV7-2|.|.|TRBJ1-4
TGTGCCAGCAGCCGCCGAAGTTGGGTGCCCCACTCAACTAATGAAAAACTGTTTTTT
CASSRRSWVPHSTNEKLFF
>TRBV3-1|.|.|TRBJ2-3
TGTGCCAGCAGCCAAGATACGGAGCGGCCCCAGCACAGAGACGCGTATTTT
CASSQDTERPQHRDAYF
>TRBV9|TRBD1|few|TRBJ1-2
TGTGCCAGCAGCGCCGGACAGGGATGGCGCGGCTACACCTTC
CASSAGQGWRGYTF
>TRBV7-8|.|.|TRBJ1-5
TGTGCCAGCAGCGGTCCCGGGACGGTTAGCAATCAGCCCCAGCATTTT
CASSGPGTVSNQPQHF
>TRBV5-1|.|few|TRBJ1-1
TGCGCCAGCAGCTTGGCCTCCGGGGGCATGAACACTGAAGCTTTCTTT
CASSLASGGMNTEAFF
>TRBV18|.|few|TRBJ2-7
TGTGCCAGCTCACCAAGGCTGGACTCCTACGAGCAGTACTTC
CASSPRLDSYEQYF
>TRBV9|.|.|TRBJ1-1
TGTGCCAGCAGCTTTGGGCCGTACACTGAAGCTTTCTTT
CASSFGPYTEAFF
>TRBV5-1|.|few|TRBJ2-3
TGCGCCAGCAGCTACGACAGGGATACGCAGTATTTT
CASSYDRDTQYF
>TRBV20-1|.|.|TRBJ2-3
TGCAGTGCTAGAGTTGGCAGCACAGATACGCAGTATTTT
CSARVGSTDTQYF
>TRBV29-1|.|.|TRBJ2-2
TGCAGCGTTATCCGGGCAGCCGGGGAGCTGTTTTTT
CSVIRAAGELFF
>TRBV20-1|TRBD1|.|TRBJ2-7
TGCAGTGCTAGCGGGGGACAGGCCTACGAGCAGTACTTC
CSASGGQAYEQYF
>TRBV4-1|.|.|TRBJ2-3
TGCGCCAGCAGCCCAACGGAGGGCAGATACGCGTATTTT
CASSPTEGRYAYF
>TRBV20-1|.|.|TRBJ2-7
TGCAGTGCTAGAGATGGGACCGTCAGGTACTTC
CSARDGTVRYF
>TRBV12-3/TRBV12-4|TRBD2|.|TRBJ2-7
TGTGCCAGCAGCTCTTATCCTACTAGCGGGGGGAGCTCCTACGAGCAGTACTTC
CASSSYPTSGGSSYEQYF
>TRBV9|TRBD1|.|TRBJ2-1
TGTGCCAGCAGCGCGACCGGGACAGGGATATACAATGAGCAGTTCTTC
CASSATGTGIYNEQFF
>TRBV20-1|.|few|TRBJ2-3
TGCAGTGCCCCCGCAGGGACCCAATTCCACACAGATACGCAGTATTTT
CSAPAGTQFHTDTQYF
>TRBV20-1|TRBD2|few|TRBJ2-7
TGCAGTGCTAGCAGCGGGAGAACTAGAGACGAGCAGTACTTC
CSASSGRTRDEQYF
>TRBV6-5|.|once|TRBJ1-5
TGTGCCAGCAGTTCTTGGAGCAATCAGCCCCAGCATTTT
CASSSWSNQPQHF
>TRBV5-1|TRBD1|.|TRBJ2-7
TGCGCCAGCAGCTTGGACGGGACAGGTATGGGCGAGCAGTACTTC
CASSLDGTGMGEQYF
>TRBV4-2|.|.|TRBJ2-7
TGTGCCAGCAGCCCTTACCCGGACGGATCCTACGAGCAGTACTTC
CASSPYPDGSYEQYF
>TRBV3-1|TRBD2|.|TRBJ2-2
TGTGCCAGCAGCCGCCCCGGGACTAGCGGTTTCTCCGGGGAGCTGTTTTTT
CASSRPGTSGFSGELFF
>TRBV25-1|.|once|TRBJ1-6
TGTGCCAGCAGTGACAATAGGCTGGGCTATAATTCACCCCTCCACTTT
CASSDNRLGYNSPLHF
>TRBV2|TRBD2|.|TRBJ2-3
TGTGCCAGCAGTTCCCGACTAGCGGGAGGGAGTATGGATACGCAGTATTTT
CASSSRLAGGSMDTQYF
>TRBV5-1|TRBD2|.|TRBJ2-7
TGCGCCAGCAGCGGAACGGGACTAGCGGGAGGAAGCTACGAGCAGTACTTC
CASSGTGLAGGSYEQYF
>TRBV5-1|TRBD2|.|TRBJ2-1
TGCGCCAGCAGGGCCGGGACTAACGCCGCCAATGAGCAGTTCTTC
CASRAGTNAANEQFF
>TRBV7-9|.|medium-sized|TRBJ2-3
TGTGCCAGCAGCTTAGGGGATGATGGGGGGCACAGATACGCGTATTTT
CASSLGDDGGHRYAYF
>TRBV7-2|.|.|TRBJ2-3
TGTGCCAGCAGCCCCAGGACAGCTAGCACAGATACGCAGTATTTT
CASSPRTASTDTQYF
>TRBV11-3|TRBD2|.|TRBJ2-5
TGTGCCAGCAGCGCCGGGACTAGAGGGTCCCAGTACTTC
CASSAGTRGSQYF
>TRBV3-1|.|.|TRBJ2-7
TGTGCCAGCAGCCAAGGTGGCTCTGACGAGCAGTACTTC
CASSQGGSDEQYF
>TRBV12-3/TRBV12-4|TRBD2|.|TRBJ2-1
TGTGCCAGCAGTTTAGAAGGGCGGACTAGCGGCCACAATGAGCAGTTCTTC
CASSLEGRTSGHNEQFF
>TRBV20-1|TRBD1|.|TRBJ2-1
TGCAGTGCTAGAACCCCTACCGACAGGGTCATCATTAATGAGCAGTTCTTC
CSARTPTDRVIINEQFF
>TRBV3-1|.|.|TRBJ1-6
TGTGCCAGCAGCCAACCCTCGGGACACCTTAATTCACCCCTCCACTTT
CASSQPSGHLNSPLHF
>TRBV29-1|TRBD1|.|TRBJ2-1
TGCAGCGTTGCCGGGACAGGGGAGTTTTGGGGTGAGCAGTTCTTC
CSVAGTGEFWGEQFF
>TRBV12-3/TRBV12-4|TRBD1|.|TRBJ1-2
TGTGCCAGCAGTCCCTCCTCATCTCCGGGACAGGGGGGCTACACCTTC
CASSPSSSPGQGGYTF
>TRBV7-9|.|.|TRBJ1-2
TGTGCCAGCGTCATAAGCGGGAGTCGACGGGACTATGGCTACACCTTC
CASVISGSRRDYGYTF
>TRBV20-1|.|.|TRBJ2-7
TGCAGTGCTCGTAGTGCTGGACTCTACGAGCAGTACTTC
CSARSAGLYEQYF
>TRBV20-1|TRBD1|few|TRBJ2-7
TGCAGTGCTAGTGGCCAACCCGGACAGGGGAGCTCCTACGAGCAGTACTTC
CSASGQPGQGSSYEQYF
>TRBV20-1|TRBD2|few|TRBJ2-7
TGCAGTGCTCCGGGACTAGCGGACTACGAGCAGTACTTC
CSAPGLADYEQYF
>TRBV12-3/TRBV12-4|TRBD2|.|TRBJ2-7
TGTGCCAGCACCCATAGCGGGAACTACAATGAGCAGTACTTC
CASTHSGNYNEQYF